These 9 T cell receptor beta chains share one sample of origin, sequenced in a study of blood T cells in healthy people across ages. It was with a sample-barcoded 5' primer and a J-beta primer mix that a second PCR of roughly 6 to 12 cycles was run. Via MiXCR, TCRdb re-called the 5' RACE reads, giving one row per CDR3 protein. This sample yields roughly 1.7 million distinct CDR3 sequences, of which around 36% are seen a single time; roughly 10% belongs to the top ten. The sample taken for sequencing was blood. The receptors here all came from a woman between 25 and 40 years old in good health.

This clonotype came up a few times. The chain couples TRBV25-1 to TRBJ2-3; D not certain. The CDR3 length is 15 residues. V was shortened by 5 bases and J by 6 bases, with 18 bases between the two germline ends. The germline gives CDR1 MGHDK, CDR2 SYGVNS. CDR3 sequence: CASSLFFGRTDTQYF. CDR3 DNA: TGTGCCAGCAGTCTGTTCTTCGGCAGGACGGATACGCAGTATTTT.

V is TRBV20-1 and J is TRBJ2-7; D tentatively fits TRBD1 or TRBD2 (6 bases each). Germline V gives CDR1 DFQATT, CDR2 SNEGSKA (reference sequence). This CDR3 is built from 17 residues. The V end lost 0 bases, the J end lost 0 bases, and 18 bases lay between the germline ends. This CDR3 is CSARDPRGRGNSYEQYF. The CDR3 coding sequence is TGCAGTGCTAGAGACCCCAGGGGACGGGGGAACTCCTACGAGCAGTACTTC.

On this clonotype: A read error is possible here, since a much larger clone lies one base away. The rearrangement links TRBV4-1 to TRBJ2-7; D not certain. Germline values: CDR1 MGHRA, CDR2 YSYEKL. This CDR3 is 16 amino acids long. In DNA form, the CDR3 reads TGCGCCAGCAGCCAAGATCGGGCAGGAGCCTCCTGCGAGCAGTACTTC. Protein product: CASSQDRAGASCEQYF.

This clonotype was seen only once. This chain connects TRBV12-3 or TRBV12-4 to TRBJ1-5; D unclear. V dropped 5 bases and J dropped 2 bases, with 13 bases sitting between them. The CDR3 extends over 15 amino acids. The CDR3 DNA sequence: TGTGCCAGCAGTGAAGTGGTAACAGGCAATCAGCCCCAGCATTTT. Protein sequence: CASSEVVTGNQPQHF.

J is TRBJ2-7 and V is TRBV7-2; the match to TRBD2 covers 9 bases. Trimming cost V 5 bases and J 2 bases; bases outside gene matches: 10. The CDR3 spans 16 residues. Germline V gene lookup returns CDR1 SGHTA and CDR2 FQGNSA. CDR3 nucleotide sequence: TGTGCCAGCAGCACCGATAGCGGGGGCCTCACCTACGAGCAGTACTTC. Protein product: CASSTDSGGLTYEQYF.

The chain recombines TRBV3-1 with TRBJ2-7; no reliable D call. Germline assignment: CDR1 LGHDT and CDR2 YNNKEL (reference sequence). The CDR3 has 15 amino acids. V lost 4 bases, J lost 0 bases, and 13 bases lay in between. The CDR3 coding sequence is TGTGCCAGCAGCCCCCGGCAGGACGTCTCCTACGAGCAGTACTTC. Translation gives CASSPRQDVSYEQYF.

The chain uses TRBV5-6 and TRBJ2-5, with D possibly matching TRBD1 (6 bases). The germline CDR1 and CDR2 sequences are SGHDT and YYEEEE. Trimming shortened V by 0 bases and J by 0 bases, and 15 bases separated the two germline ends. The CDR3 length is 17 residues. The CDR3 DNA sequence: TGTGCCAGCAGCTTGGTAGGGGCAGGGGTGTACCAAGAGACCCAGTACTTC. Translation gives CASSLVGAGVYQETQYF.

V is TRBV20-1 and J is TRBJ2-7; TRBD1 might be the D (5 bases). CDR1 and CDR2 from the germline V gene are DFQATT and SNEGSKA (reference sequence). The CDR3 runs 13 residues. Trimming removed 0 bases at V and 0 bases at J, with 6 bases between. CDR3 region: CSAREGRSYEQYF. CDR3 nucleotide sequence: TGCAGTGCTAGAGAGGGGCGCTCCTACGAGCAGTACTTC.

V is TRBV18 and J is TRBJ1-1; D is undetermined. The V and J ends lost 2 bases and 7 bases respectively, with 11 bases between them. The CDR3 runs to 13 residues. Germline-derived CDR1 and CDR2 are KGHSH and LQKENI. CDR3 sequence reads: CASSPRTVNEAFF. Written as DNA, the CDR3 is TGTGCCAGCTCACCAAGGACGGTAAATGAAGCTTTCTTT.